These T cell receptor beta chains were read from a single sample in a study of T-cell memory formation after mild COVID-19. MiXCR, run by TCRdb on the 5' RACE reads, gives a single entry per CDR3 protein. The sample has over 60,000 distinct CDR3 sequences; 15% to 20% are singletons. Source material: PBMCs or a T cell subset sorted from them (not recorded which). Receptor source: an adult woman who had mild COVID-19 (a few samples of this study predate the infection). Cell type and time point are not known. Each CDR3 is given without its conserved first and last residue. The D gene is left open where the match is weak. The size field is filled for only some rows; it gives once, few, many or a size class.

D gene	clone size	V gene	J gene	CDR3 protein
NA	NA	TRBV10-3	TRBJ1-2	AISESRRGVKGYT
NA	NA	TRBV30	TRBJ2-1	AWSVLEYNEQF
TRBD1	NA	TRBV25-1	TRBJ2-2	ASSVQTGLDTGELF
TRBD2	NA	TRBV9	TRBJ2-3	ASSVEGTSSTDTQY
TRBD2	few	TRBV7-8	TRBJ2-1	ASSFLPPGGGNEQF
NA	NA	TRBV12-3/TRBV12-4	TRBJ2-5	ASSPIGAGGETQY
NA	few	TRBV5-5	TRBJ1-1	ASSGDPMNTEAF
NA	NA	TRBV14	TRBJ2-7	ASSQDDFPYEQY
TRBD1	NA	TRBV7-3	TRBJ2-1	ASSLRGQGQNEQF
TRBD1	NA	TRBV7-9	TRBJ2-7	ASSLGQGGYEQY
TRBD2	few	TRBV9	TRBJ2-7	ASSGTSPYEQY
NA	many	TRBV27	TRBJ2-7	ASSLGVGNEQY
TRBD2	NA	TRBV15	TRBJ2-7	ATSRLWTSGSKEQY
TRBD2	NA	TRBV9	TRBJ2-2	ASSGLAGGRGTYTGELF
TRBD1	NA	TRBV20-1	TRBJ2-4	SAPIPGQGDKNIQY
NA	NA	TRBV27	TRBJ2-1	ASSHPKYNEKF
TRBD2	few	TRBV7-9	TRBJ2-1	ASSLLAGGEGGYNEQF
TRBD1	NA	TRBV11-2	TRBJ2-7	ASSTGPGQGALEQY
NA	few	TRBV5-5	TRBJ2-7	ASSLHHEQY
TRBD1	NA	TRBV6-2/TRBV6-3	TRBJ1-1	ASSGQGARTEAF
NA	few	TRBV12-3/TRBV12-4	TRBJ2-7	ASSTGLTYEQY
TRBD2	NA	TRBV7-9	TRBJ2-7	ASSSPGTSGTYHEQY
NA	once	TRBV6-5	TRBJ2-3	ASRPGQDHTDTPY
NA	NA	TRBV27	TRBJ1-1	ASSFGTAEAF
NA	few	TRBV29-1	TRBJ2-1	SVTTAADTFTLHYNEQF
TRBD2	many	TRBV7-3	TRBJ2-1	ASSSGLAGGNEQF
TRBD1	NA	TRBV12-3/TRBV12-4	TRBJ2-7	ASSLDRVVTQEQY
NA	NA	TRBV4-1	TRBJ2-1	ASSLLRF
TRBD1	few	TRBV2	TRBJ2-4	ASSVASGQGNIQY
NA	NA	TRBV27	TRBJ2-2	ASSADNFGELF
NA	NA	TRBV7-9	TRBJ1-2	ASSFTATENYGYT